This entry features one T cell receptor beta chain sequence. Antigen specificity is unknown. Produced via immunoSEQ multiplex PCR; TCRdb's table is partial and in-frame only. This sample yields around 110,000 clones, of which approximately 90% are seen a single time; under 0.2% belongs to the top ten. The sample comes from a study of graft-versus-host responses after intestinal transplantation. CDR1 MNHNS and CDR2 SASEGT come from the germline V gene. The V and J ends lost 6 bases and 0 bases respectively, with 8 bases between them. The length of the CDR3 is 14 residues. This chain connects TRBV6-1 to TRBJ2-2; perhaps TRBD1 as D (5 bases). Material: unstimulated CD4+ T cells sorted from spleen or lymph node cells, obtained before intestinal transplant. This clonotype was sampled from a human donor who received an intestinal transplant. CDR3: CASSTGTNTGELFF. As DNA, the CDR3 is TGTGCCAGCAGCACAGGTACGAACACCGGGGAGCTGTTTTTT.